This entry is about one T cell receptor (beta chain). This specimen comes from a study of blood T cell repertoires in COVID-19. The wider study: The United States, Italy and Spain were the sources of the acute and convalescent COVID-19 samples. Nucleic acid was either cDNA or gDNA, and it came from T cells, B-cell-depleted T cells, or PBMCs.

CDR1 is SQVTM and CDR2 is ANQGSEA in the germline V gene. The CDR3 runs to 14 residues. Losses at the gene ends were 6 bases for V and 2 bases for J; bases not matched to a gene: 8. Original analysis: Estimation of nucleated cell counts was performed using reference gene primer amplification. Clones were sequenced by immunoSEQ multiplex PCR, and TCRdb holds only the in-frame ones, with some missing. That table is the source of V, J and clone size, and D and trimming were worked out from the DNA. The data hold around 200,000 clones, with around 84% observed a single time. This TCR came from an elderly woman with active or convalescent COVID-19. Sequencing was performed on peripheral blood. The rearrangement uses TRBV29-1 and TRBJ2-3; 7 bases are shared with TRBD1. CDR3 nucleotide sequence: TGCAGCGTAGGAGACAGGGTAGTCACAGATACGCAGTATTTT. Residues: CSVGDRVVTDTQYF.